The 7 T cell receptor beta chains in this list originate from one sample, sequenced in a study of radiotherapy plus CTLA-4 blockade in lung cancer. Clones were read by immunoSEQ multiplex PCR, and TCRdb kept only the in-frame ones, dropping some. The sample lists approximately 100,000 clones, around 85% seen once, with under 2.5% in the top ten. The material sequenced was peripheral blood, taken from a patient treated with radiotherapy plus ipilimumab. The receptors were sampled from a human donor with non-small cell lung cancer that progressed on radiotherapy plus ipilimumab. Some clones in this sample may be carry-over from other donors' samples.

This clone is a singleton in its sample. The chain employs TRBV6-5 and TRBJ2-5; TRBD1 matches at 7 bases. Looked up from germline, CDR1 is MNHEY and CDR2 is SVGAGI. The J segment lost 4 bases and the V segment lost 2 bases, leaving 1 base of the junction unmatched. This CDR3 is built from 13 residues. The CDR3 bases are TGTGCCAGCAGTTACAGGGGGCCAGAGACCCAGTACTTC. It is translated as CASSYRGPETQYF.

This clone is a singleton in its sample. The V call is TRBV12-5, the J call TRBJ1-5; D gene unclear. Trimming pared 1 base from V and 7 bases from J, leaving 8 bases between. The germline CDR1 and CDR2 sequences are LGHNT and FRNRAP. CDR3 length equals 13 residues. This CDR3 reads CASGLGLRQPQHF. Written as DNA, the CDR3 is TGTGCTAGTGGTTTGGGGTTGAGGCAGCCCCAGCATTTT.

The genes are TRBV5-1 and TRBJ1-5; D remains ambiguous. V was trimmed by 4 bases and J by 3 bases, leaving 14 bases between them. Germline CDR1 SGHRS, CDR2 YFSETQ. The CDR3 is made up of 15 amino acids. CDR3 bases: TGCGCCAGCAGCGTGGATCCGAGGGCCAATCAGCCCCAGCATTTT. Its translation: CASSVDPRANQPQHF.

This clone has just a few counts. The rearrangement joins TRBV9 to TRBJ2-1; no clear D. The CDR3 runs 19 residues. CDR1 SGDLS and CDR2 YYNGEE come from the germline V gene. The ends were cut back, 0 bases at V and 0 bases at J, with 19 bases in the middle. CDR3 DNA: TGTGCCAGCAGCGTAGAATCGAGAGCACGAAAGAGCTCCTACAATGAGCAGTTCTTC. Its translation is CASSVESRARKSSYNEQFF.

This chain uses TRBV7-8 with TRBJ2-3; TRBD2 agrees at 12 bases. The CDR3 totals 15 residues. The germline V gene has CDR1 SGHVS and CDR2 FQNEAQ. The V gene end was trimmed by 4 bases and the J gene end by 4 bases; junction bases not matched to a gene: 3. Here the CDR3 reads CASSWTSGTADTQYF. CDR3 DNA: TGTGCCAGCAGCTGGACTAGCGGGACGGCAGATACGCAGTATTTT.

This chain joins TRBV5-4 and TRBJ1-5; D is possibly TRBD1 (6 bases). The CDR3 contains 15 residues. CDR1 is SGHNT and CDR2 is YYREEE in the germline V gene (reference sequence). The V gene lost 0 bases and the J gene lost 5 bases, with 12 bases spanning the gap. The CDR3 DNA reads TGTGCCAGCAGCTTGGGGGGGCAGAGGGATCAGCCCCAGCATTTT. Translation gives CASSLGGQRDQPQHF.

This clone showed up just once. The chain couples TRBV10-3 to TRBJ2-5; D is unclear. The V and J ends lost 3 bases and 3 bases respectively, with 2 bases between them. The germline V gene has CDR1 ENHRY and CDR2 SYGVKD. This CDR3 spans 11 amino acids. CDR3 DNA: TGTGCCATCAGTGATGAAGAGACCCAGTACTTC. It is translated as CAISDEETQYF.